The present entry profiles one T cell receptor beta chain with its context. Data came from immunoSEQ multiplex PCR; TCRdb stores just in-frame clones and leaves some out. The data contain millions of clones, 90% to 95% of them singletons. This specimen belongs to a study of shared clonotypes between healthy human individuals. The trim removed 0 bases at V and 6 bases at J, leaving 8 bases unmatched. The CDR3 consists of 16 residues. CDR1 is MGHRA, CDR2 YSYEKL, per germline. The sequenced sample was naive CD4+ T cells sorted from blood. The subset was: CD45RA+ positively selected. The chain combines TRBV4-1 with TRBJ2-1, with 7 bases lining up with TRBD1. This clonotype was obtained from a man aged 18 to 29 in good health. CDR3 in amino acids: CASSQDRQGGSNEQFF. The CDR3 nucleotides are TGCGCCAGCAGCCAAGATCGACAGGGTGGTAGCAATGAGCAGTTCTTC.